Below, 14 T cell receptor beta chains from the same sample are listed, as sequenced in a study of blood T cells in healthy people across ages (dated by TCRdb to between 2014 and 2016). The method was 5' RACE. Sequenced using an Illumina HiSeq 2500. A second PCR of about 6 to 11 cycles was run with a J-beta primer mix and a sample-barcoded 5' primer. Using fastp at Q25 and MiXCR, TCRdb reprocessed the public reads and kept productive beta chains. Under each unique CDR3 protein, matching rows form one entry showing the most common genes and DNA. This sample has about 900,000 distinct CDR3 sequences in its table, and around 49% of those were observed once. The top ten clonotypes cover roughly 13% of the sample. The sample consisted of blood. The receptor set was obtained from a man aged 25 to 40 in good health.

The V call is TRBV7-2, the J call TRBJ1-1, with a weak D call TRBD1 (6 bases). Germline values: CDR1 SGHTA, CDR2 FQGNSA. The CDR3 runs 16 residues. The germline V and J ends were trimmed by 5 bases and 3 bases, with 19 bases remaining between them. CDR3 DNA sequence: TGTGCCAGCAGCCTAACGAGGGGGGAAGTGGACACTGAAGCTTTCTTT. Translated, it gives CASSLTRGEVDTEAFF.

CDR3 region: CSAGSLGFYNEQFF. CDR3 DNA sequence: TGCAGTGCTGGTTCCCTGGGTTTCTACAATGAGCAGTTCTTC. The rearrangement uses TRBV20-1 and TRBJ2-1; no clear D gene. The CDR3 totals 14 residues. CDR1 and CDR2 (germline): DFQATT, SNEGSKA (reference sequence). Trimming removed 5 bases from V and 3 bases from J, with 14 bases in between.

This clonotype has a handful of counts. This chain links TRBV7-9 with TRBJ1-1; D unclear. Trimming left V 5 bases short and J 0 bases short, with 10 bases between. This CDR3 is 14 amino acids long. Germline CDR1 and CDR2: SEHNR and FQNEAQ (reference sequence). The CDR3 region has the DNA TGTGCCAGCAGCCCCGAACATATGAACACTGAAGCTTTCTTT. It specifies CASSPEHMNTEAFF.

This clonotype has just one count. V usage is TRBV6-4 and J usage is TRBJ2-4; 11 positions agree with TRBD2. The J call is uncertain, as TRBJ2-5 better fits the DNA end. The CDR3 extends over 14 amino acids. The germline CDR1 and CDR2 sequences are MRHNA and SNTAGT. In nucleotides, the CDR3 is TGTGCCAGCAGCCGTGGACTAGCGGGAGAGACCCAGTACTTC. This gives the protein CASSRGLAGETQYF.

V usage is TRBV20-1 and J usage is TRBJ2-7; TRBD2 matches at 8 bases. The J call is doubtful: the DNA matches TRBJ2-5 better. Germline V gives CDR1 DFQATT, CDR2 SNEGSKA (reference sequence). The length of the CDR3 is 16 residues. Here the CDR3 reads CSAKGVISGERETQYF. CDR3 in DNA: TGCAGTGCTAAAGGGGTGATTAGCGGGGAAAGAGAGACCCAGTACTTC.

This chain uses TRBV4-2 with TRBJ2-2; TRBD1 aligns across 8 bases. V trimming: 4 bases; J trimming: 1 base; junction bases outside the gene matches: 5. CDR1 is LGHNA, CDR2 YNFKEQ, per germline. The CDR3 runs 16 residues. CDR3 sequence: CASSPGRGRNTGELFF. CDR3 DNA sequence: TGTGCCAGCAGCCCAGGCAGGGGGCGGAACACCGGGGAGCTGTTTTTT.

This sequence joins TRBV29-1 and TRBJ1-4; possible D gene TRBD1, 6 bases. The CDR3 contains 14 residues. Per germline, CDR1 SQVTM and CDR2 ANQGSEA. Trimming left V 5 bases short and J 0 bases short, with 10 bases between. The CDR3 here is CSVKGVPTNEKLFF. In nucleotides, the CDR3 is TGCAGCGTTAAGGGGGTTCCAACTAATGAAAAACTGTTTTTT.

V gene TRBV7-2 combines with J gene TRBJ2-3, with a tentative D call TRBD1 (6 bases). Germline assignment: CDR1 SGHTA and CDR2 FQGNSA. This CDR3 contains 15 residues. V lost 2 bases to trimming and J lost 2 bases, with 11 bases between them. CDR3 sequence (DNA): TGTGCCAGCAGCTTACGGGGACACCTCACAGATACGCAGTATTTT. It translates to CASSLRGHLTDTQYF.

This clonotype was recorded a few times. The J gene is TRBJ2-5, the V gene TRBV4-2; possible D gene TRBD1, 7 bases. This CDR3 comprises 18 residues. Germline V gene lookup returns CDR1 LGHNA and CDR2 YNFKEQ. The V end was cut by 0 bases, the J end by 5 bases, with 22 bases between. The CDR3 region has the DNA TGTGCCAGCAGCCAAGATAGCCAGGGGGGTATAAGGGGCGAGACCCAGTACTTC. This gives the protein CASSQDSQGGIRGETQYF.

Only a few counts were recorded for this clonotype. This chain links TRBV20-1 with TRBJ2-1, with TRBD1 matching over 10 bases. J gave up 6 bases and V 3 bases, and 11 bases lay outside the gene matches. CDR1 is DFQATT, CDR2 SNEGSKA, per germline (reference sequence). The CDR3 length is 16 residues. The CDR3 loop is CSASNPFRDRGNEQFF. CDR3 DNA: TGCAGTGCTAGTAACCCCTTCAGGGACAGGGGCAATGAGCAGTTCTTC.

The V call is TRBV5-1, the J call TRBJ2-7, with 7 bases aligning to TRBD1. J gave up 7 bases and V 3 bases, and 7 bases lay outside the gene matches. The germline V gene has CDR1 SGHRS and CDR2 YFSETQ. The CDR3 consists of 13 residues. The CDR3 protein is CASSSGTVGEQYF. The CDR3 bases are TGCGCCAGCAGCTCCGGGACAGTGGGGGAGCAGTACTTC.

This clonotype was recorded only once. V usage is TRBV7-3 and J usage is TRBJ1-1; a weak D match, TRBD1 (6 bases). The length of the CDR3 is 13 residues. Germline CDR1 reads SGHTA; CDR2 reads FQGTGA. Trimming shortened V by 3 bases and J by 7 bases, and 12 bases separated the two germline ends. CDR3 region: CASSFIGGDEAFF. The CDR3 DNA reads TGTGCCAGCAGCTTCATTGGGGGCGATGAAGCTTTCTTT.

This chain links TRBV6-2 or TRBV6-3 with TRBJ2-2, with 10 bases lining up with TRBD2. CDR1 and CDR2 from the germline V gene are MNHEY and SVGEGT. V was pared by 6 bases and J by 1 base, with 11 bases of the junction left unmatched. This CDR3 is 18 amino acids long. CDR3 sequence reads: CASSYRRAGGRNTGELFF. CDR3 sequence (DNA): TGTGCCAGCAGCTACCGACGAGCGGGGGGGAGGAACACCGGGGAGCTGTTTTTT.

The chain employs TRBV5-1 and TRBJ1-2; perhaps TRBD1 as D (5 bases). This CDR3 region has 14 residues. The germline V and J ends were trimmed by 2 bases and 4 bases, with 12 bases remaining between them. CDR1 SGHRS and CDR2 YFSETQ come from the germline V gene. The CDR3 region has the DNA TGCGCCAGCAGCTTAGCTGGGGACGTCTATGGCTACACCTTC. Translation: CASSLAGDVYGYTF. Drawing the rest from reference TRBV5-1 and TRBJ1-2, the complete variable domain is KAGVTQTPRYLIKTRGQQVTLSCSPISGHRSVSWYQQTPGQGLQFLFEYFSETQRNKGNFPGRFSGRQFSNSRSEMNVSTLELGDSALYLCASSLAGDVYGYTFGSGTRLTVV.